Below, 26 T cell receptor beta chains from the same sample are listed, as sequenced in a study of shared clonotypes between healthy human individuals. Data came from immunoSEQ multiplex PCR; TCRdb stores just in-frame clones and leaves some out. The sample carries around 100,000 clones, around two thirds recorded once. Sequencing used memory CD8+ T cells sorted from blood. Subset in this sample: CD45RO+ cells pooled with CCR7-negative TemRA cells. The receptors stem from a young woman in good health.

J is TRBJ2-7 and V is TRBV7-2; 7 bases line up with TRBD1. V shed 3 bases, J shed 2 bases, and the junction held 4 bases outside the gene matches. Looked up from germline, CDR1 is SGHTA and CDR2 is FQGNSA. The CDR3 length is 14 residues. CDR3 protein: CASSFGTETYEQYF. The CDR3 nucleotides are TGTGCCAGCAGCTTCGGGACAGAGACCTACGAGCAGTACTTC.

This clone has just a few counts. V gene TRBV19 combines with J gene TRBJ2-7; the D gene could be TRBD1 or TRBD2 (5 bases each). V lost 9 bases, J lost 6 bases, and 15 bases lay in between. This CDR3 comprises 12 residues. Germline CDR1 is LNHDA and CDR2 is SQIVND (reference sequence). CDR3 protein: CASSEGTGEQYF. The CDR3 DNA reads as TGTGCCAGCAGTGAAGGGACGGGCGAGCAGTACTTC.

V and J are TRBV25-1 and TRBJ2-2; D gene uncertain. CDR1 and CDR2 (germline): MGHDK, SYGVNS. The V end lost 6 bases, the J end lost 6 bases, and 5 bases lay between the germline ends. The CDR3 covers 11 residues. CDR3 amino acids: CASRFSGELFF. The CDR3 DNA reads as TGTGCCAGCAGGTTCTCCGGGGAGCTGTTTTTT. The full variable domain, in which reference TRBV25-1 and TRBJ2-2 provide the parts outside the CDR3, is EADIYQTPRYLVIGTGKKITLECSQTMGHDKMYWYQQDPGMELHLIHYSYGVNSTEKGDLSSESTVSRIRTEHFPLTLESARPSHTSQYLCASRFSGELFFGEGSRLTVL.

This clone has more than one count but fewer than ten. V gene TRBV25-1 combines with J gene TRBJ2-7; 11 bases are shared with TRBD1. In germline, CDR1 is MGHDK, CDR2 SYGVNS. This CDR3 comprises 17 residues. With 0 bases clipped from V and 3 bases from J, the junction kept 7 bases outside the gene matches. CDR3 sequence reads: CASSEYVGQGVIYEQYF. The DNA for the CDR3 is TGTGCCAGCAGTGAATACGTGGGACAGGGGGTAATCTACGAGCAGTACTTC.

The genes are TRBV6-4 and TRBJ2-2; 9 bases fit TRBD2. This CDR3 has 15 amino acids. Germline CDR1 is MRHNA and CDR2 is SNTAGT. The V gene end was trimmed by 0 bases and the J gene end by 7 bases; junction bases not matched to a gene: 3. CDR3 in DNA: TGTGCCAGCAGTGACTCTGCGGGAGGGCACGGGGAGCTGTTTTTT. Translating gives CASSDSAGGHGELFF.

This clone was observed a handful of times. V and J are TRBV21-1 and TRBJ1-1; no check of the table's D call, TRBD1, against the DNA was made. TRBV21-1 represents a pseudogene. The length of the CDR3 is 15 residues. CDR3: CASSQEGALATEAFF. The CDR3 nucleotides are TGTGCCAGCAGCCAAGAAGGGGCCCTTGCCACTGAAGCTTTCTTT.

The chain links TRBV9 to TRBJ1-2, with 7 positions matching TRBD1. This CDR3 comprises 16 residues. Germline CDR1 SGDLS, CDR2 YYNGEE. The trim removed 3 bases at V and 4 bases at J, leaving 12 bases unmatched. The CDR3 region is CASSESPGGSSYGYTF. The CDR3 coding sequence is TGTGCCAGCAGCGAATCGCCAGGGGGATCGTCCTATGGCTACACCTTC.

The chain carries TRBV28 and TRBJ2-1; D gene uncertain. The CDR3 length is 16 residues. CDR1 is MDHEN, CDR2 SYDVKM, per germline. Between the trimmed V and J ends, which lost 4 bases and 0 bases, there was a span of 13 bases. In nucleotides, the CDR3 is TGTGCCAGCAGTTCCCCGGCAGAGAGCTCCTACAATGAGCAGTTCTTC. This encodes CASSSPAESSYNEQFF.

To note about this clone: The same CDR3 also results from other DNA sequences found in this sample. The chain employs TRBV14 and TRBJ2-7; D not certain. Looked up from germline, CDR1 is SGHDN and CDR2 is FVKESK. The CDR3 is 14 residues long. Trimming removed 0 bases from V and 3 bases from J, with 9 bases in between. DNA of the CDR3: TGTGCCAGCAGCCAAGAAGGCATTTTCTACGAGCAGTACTTC. Residues: CASSQEGIFYEQYF.

CDR3 DNA sequence: TGTGCCAGCAGCCAAGATTACACCGGGCTTAGGACTAGGACGCAGTATTTT. Residues: CASSQDYTGLRTRTQYF. V usage is TRBV14 and J usage is TRBJ2-3, with 7 bases lining up with TRBD2. The CDR3 is made up of 17 amino acids. Germline trimming cut 0 bases from V and 9 bases from J; bases unmatched to any gene: 15. CDR1 and CDR2 from the germline V gene are SGHDN and FVKESK. The entire variable domain, with the rest obtained from reference TRBV14 and TRBJ2-3, is as follows: EAGVTQFPSHSVIEKGQTVTLRCDPISGHDNLYWYRRVMGKEIKFLLHFVKESKQDESGMPNNRFLAERTGGTYSTLKVQPAELEDSGVYFCASSQDYTGLRTRTQYFGPGTRLTVL.

The CDR3 DNA reads as TGTGCCAGCAGTTCCAGGGCGACGATCAATCAGCCCCAGCATTTT. This gives the protein CASSSRATINQPQHF. This chain connects TRBV28 to TRBJ1-5; D is perhaps TRBD1 (5 bases). The CDR3 covers 15 residues. Trimming left V 4 bases short and J 3 bases short, with 13 bases between. CDR1 and CDR2 from the germline V gene are MDHEN and SYDVKM. The variable domain in full, with the rest retrieved from reference TRBV28 and TRBJ1-5, is DVKVTQSSRYLVKRTGEKVFLECVQDMDHENMFWYRQDPGLGLRLIYFSYDVKMKEKGDIPEGYSVSREKKERFSLILESASTNQTSMYLCASSSRATINQPQHFGDGTRLSIL.

The genes are TRBV10-2 and TRBJ2-1, with TRBD2 as a possible D gene (6 bases). The V end was cut by 1 base, the J end by 3 bases, with 7 bases between. CDR3 length equals 14 residues. The germline gives CDR1 WSHSY, CDR2 SAAADI. The CDR3 here is CASSEWGLYNEQFF. The DNA for the CDR3 is TGCGCCAGCAGTGAGTGGGGACTCTACAATGAGCAGTTCTTC.

The chain uses TRBV10-3 and TRBJ2-3; 8 bases agree with TRBD2. Germline lookup yields CDR1 ENHRY and CDR2 SYGVKD. This CDR3 comprises 17 residues. As DNA, the CDR3 is TGTGTCGACGTCGGATGCCTGCGGGAGGAAGGCACAGATACGCAGTATTTT. It translates to CVDVGCLREEGTDTQYF.

V usage is TRBV5-4 and J usage is TRBJ1-2; 8 positions match TRBD1. Germline lookup yields CDR1 SGHNT and CDR2 YYREEE (reference sequence). This CDR3 is built from 15 residues. V lost 3 bases and J lost 3; bases outside the gene matches: 7. CDR3 in amino acids: CASSSPSTGDYGYTF. In DNA, the CDR3 is TGTGCCAGCAGCTCACCATCGACAGGGGACTATGGCTACACCTTC.

This chain links TRBV19 with TRBJ2-7; 9 bases match TRBD2. Trimming at V came to 2 bases and at J to 2 bases, leaving 4 bases not matched to a gene. The CDR3 loop spans 15 amino acids. Looked up from germline, CDR1 is LNHDA and CDR2 is SQIVND (reference sequence). In nucleotides, the CDR3 is TGTGCCAGTAGTATACGGGCGGGAGGGCCCTACGAGCAGTACTTC. Its translation is CASSIRAGGPYEQYF.

This clone was observed a handful of times. The chain couples TRBV10-3 to TRBJ2-7; 7 nucleotides align to TRBD2. This CDR3 region has 13 residues. Germline CDR1 is ENHRY and CDR2 is SYGVKD. V lost 3 bases and J lost 5; bases outside the gene matches: 4. Here the CDR3 reads CAISDERENEQYF. The CDR3 region has the DNA TGTGCCATCAGTGATGAGCGGGAAAACGAGCAGTACTTC.

This clone has just a few counts. The chain carries TRBV11-1 and TRBJ2-3; D gene ambiguous. CDR3 length equals 16 residues. V was shortened by 5 bases and J by 4 bases, with 19 bases between the two germline ends. Germline CDR1 reads SGHAT; CDR2 reads FQDESV (reference sequence). The CDR3 loop reads CASSTWADESADTQYF. CDR3 bases: TGTGCCAGCAGCACATGGGCGGACGAATCGGCAGATACGCAGTATTTT.

The chain uses TRBV7-9 and TRBJ2-1; TRBD1 might be the D (6 bases). Germline CDR1 SEHNR, CDR2 FQNEAQ (reference sequence). The CDR3 has 16 amino acids. Trimming took off 8 bases at V and 4 bases at J, with 21 bases between the two ends. Here the CDR3 reads CASPTEQGGLYNEQFF. Written as DNA, the CDR3 is TGTGCCAGCCCTACCGAACAGGGTGGGCTATACAATGAGCAGTTCTTC.

Only a few counts were recorded for this clone. The chain employs TRBV27 and TRBJ2-1; D is unclear. The CDR3 runs 11 residues. Trimming pared 5 bases from V and 4 bases from J, leaving 3 bases between. From germline, CDR1 is MNHEY and CDR2 SMNVEV (reference sequence). CDR3 coding DNA: TGTGCCAGCAGTGATTACAATGAGCAGTTCTTC. Its protein is CASSDYNEQFF.

The gene calls are TRBV28 and TRBJ2-7; weak D call: TRBD2 (8 bases). CDR3 length: 24 residues. Germline V gives CDR1 MDHEN, CDR2 SYDVKM. V was clipped by 4 bases and J by 2 bases, with 42 bases between them. The CDR3 is CASSYSAVVQGNSGTYYRPYEQYF. CDR3 DNA: TGTGCCAGCAGTTATTCTGCCGTGGTACAGGGGAATAGCGGGACCTACTATCGGCCCTACGAGCAGTACTTC.

This rearrangement joins TRBV6-5 to TRBJ2-2; D perhaps matches TRBD1 (6 bases). Trimming shortened V by 5 bases and J by 6 bases, and 13 bases separated the two germline ends. Germline V gene data show CDR1 as MNHEY and CDR2 as SVGAGI. The CDR3 is 14 residues long. CDR3 nucleotide sequence: TGTGCCAGCAGTCCTACAGGGTTCCCCGGGGAGCTGTTTTTT. This codes for CASSPTGFPGELFF.

The chain combines TRBV28 with TRBJ1-5, with 7 bases matching TRBD1. Germline V gives CDR1 MDHEN, CDR2 SYDVKM. The CDR3 contains 14 residues. J lost 4 bases, V lost 10 bases, and 10 bases had no gene match. This chain's CDR3 is CAIQGEVRNQPQHF. The CDR3 coding sequence is TGTGCCATCCAGGGGGAGGTAAGGAATCAGCCCCAGCATTTT. The variable domain in full, completed from reference TRBV28 and TRBJ1-5, reads DVKVTQSSRYLVKRTGEKVFLECVQDMDHENMFWYRQDPGLGLRLIYFSYDVKMKEKGDIPEGYSVSREKKERFSLILESASTNQTSMYLCAIQGEVRNQPQHFGDGTRLSIL.

The J gene is TRBJ2-3, the V gene TRBV14; no reliable D call. Trimming removed 3 bases at V and 4 bases at J, with 5 bases between. This CDR3 has 12 residues. Germline-derived CDR1 and CDR2 are SGHDN and FVKESK. The CDR3 here is CASSQTADTQYF. CDR3 DNA: TGTGCCAGCAGCCAGACGGCAGATACGCAGTATTTT.

This clone appeared many times. V is TRBV4-2 and J is TRBJ2-7; 7 positions match TRBD1. Unmatched junction bases numbered 10, after V lost 6 bases and J lost 2 bases. CDR3 size: 15 residues. Germline V gene lookup returns CDR1 LGHNA and CDR2 YNFKEQ. The CDR3 loop is CASSHSRGLTYEQYF. CDR3 in DNA: TGTGCCAGCAGTCACTCAAGGGGGCTCACCTACGAGCAGTACTTC.

The chain carries TRBV19 and TRBJ1-4; possible D gene TRBD1, 5 bases. The CDR3 is 17 amino acids. Trimming left V 2 bases short and J 5 bases short, with 18 bases between. The germline CDR1 and CDR2 sequences are LNHDA and SQIVND (reference sequence). The CDR3 protein is CASSIWRPGRRNEKLFF. The DNA for the CDR3 is TGTGCCAGTAGTATATGGAGACCGGGACGCCGAAATGAAAAACTGTTTTTT.

V and J are TRBV11-2 and TRBJ2-7; no clear D. The CDR3 length is 13 residues. The V end was cut by 0 bases, the J end by 8 bases, with 11 bases between. Germline V CDR1 and CDR2: SGHAT, FQNNGV. The CDR3 is CASSLDMGSQQYF. The CDR3 bases are TGTGCCAGCAGCTTAGATATGGGGTCTCAGCAGTACTTC.